These T cell receptor beta chains were read from a single sample in a study of response to subunit inactivated influenza vaccine. TCRdb redid the calling of the RT-PCR reads with MiXCR, one entry per CDR3 protein. The sample carries roughly 500,000 distinct CDR3 sequences, about 15% recorded once. The specimen comprised CD4+ T cells sorted from PBMCs, sampled about 24 months after vaccination. The receptors originated from a man aged 45 to 75 who received an inactivated influenza vaccine. Each CDR3 is given with its conserved first and last residue. D genes are given only for firm matches. Clone size, where shown, is once, few, many, or a class for clones that have expanded.

clone_size: .; v_call: TRBV12-3/TRBV12-4; j_call: TRBJ1-5; d_call: TRBD1; cdr3_nt: TGTGCCAGCACCTCAGGGGGTGTGGAGAATCAGCCCCAGCATTTT; cdr3_aa: CASTSGGVENQPQHF
clone_size: .; v_call: TRBV20-1; j_call: TRBJ2-6; d_call: .; cdr3_nt: TGCAGTGCAAACGGTCCTGGGGCCAACGTCCTGACTTTC; cdr3_aa: CSANGPGANVLTF
clone_size: .; v_call: TRBV27; j_call: TRBJ2-1; d_call: .; cdr3_nt: TGTGCCAGCAGTTGGCGTGCGGGGGCTTACAATGAGCAGTTCTTC; cdr3_aa: CASSWRAGAYNEQFF
clone_size: .; v_call: TRBV20-1; j_call: TRBJ2-1; d_call: TRBD2; cdr3_nt: TGCAGTGCTAACGAAGGACTAGCGGGAAACCTCGGGGAGCAGTTCTTC; cdr3_aa: CSANEGLAGNLGEQFF
clone_size: few; v_call: TRBV7-9; j_call: TRBJ2-3; d_call: TRBD1; cdr3_nt: TGTGCCATCACGAGCGGGACAGGGGGCACAGATACGCAGTATTTT; cdr3_aa: CAITSGTGGTDTQYF
clone_size: .; v_call: TRBV20-1; j_call: TRBJ2-5; d_call: TRBD2; cdr3_nt: TGCAGTGCTTTAGTAGGGCTAGCGGCATCTACTCAAGAGACCCAGTACTTC; cdr3_aa: CSALVGLAASTQETQYF
clone_size: few; v_call: TRBV15; j_call: TRBJ2-7; d_call: .; cdr3_nt: TGTGCCACCAGCAGAGAGGTGGGATACTACGAGCAGTACTTC; cdr3_aa: CATSREVGYYEQYF
clone_size: few; v_call: TRBV2; j_call: TRBJ2-3; d_call: .; cdr3_nt: TGTGCCAGCAGTGAAGCGCTGCGTGGGACGACGCAGTATTTT; cdr3_aa: CASSEALRGTTQYF
clone_size: .; v_call: TRBV4-3; j_call: TRBJ1-2; d_call: .; cdr3_nt: TGCGCCAGCAGCCAAGAAACAGATACCTATGGCTACACCTTC; cdr3_aa: CASSQETDTYGYTF
clone_size: few; v_call: TRBV6-1; j_call: TRBJ2-5; d_call: TRBD1; cdr3_nt: TGTGCCAGCACGGTGGGACAGGGGGCGCATGAGACCCAGTACTTC; cdr3_aa: CASTVGQGAHETQYF
clone_size: few; v_call: TRBV4-2; j_call: TRBJ2-1; d_call: TRBD2; cdr3_nt: TGTGCCAGCAGCCCGACTAGCGGGAGACCCCACAATGAGCAGTTCTTC; cdr3_aa: CASSPTSGRPHNEQFF
clone_size: many; v_call: TRBV5-5; j_call: TRBJ2-2; d_call: TRBD1; cdr3_nt: TGTGCCAGCAGCCGCGACAGGGCCCTCAACGGGGAGCTGTTTTTT; cdr3_aa: CASSRDRALNGELFF
clone_size: few; v_call: TRBV29-1; j_call: TRBJ2-5; d_call: TRBD2; cdr3_nt: TGCAGCGTTCTAGCGGGAGGGTCCCAAGAGACCCAGTACTTC; cdr3_aa: CSVLAGGSQETQYF
clone_size: few; v_call: TRBV12-3/TRBV12-4; j_call: TRBJ2-5; d_call: TRBD1; cdr3_nt: TGTGCCAGCAGACGCGTAGGGACAGTAGAGACCCAGTACTTC; cdr3_aa: CASRRVGTVETQYF
clone_size: .; v_call: TRBV27; j_call: TRBJ2-2; d_call: TRBD1; cdr3_nt: TGTGCCAGCCGAGGGGGGACAGGGGGCACCGGGGAGCTGTTTTTT; cdr3_aa: CASRGGTGGTGELFF
clone_size: few; v_call: TRBV12-3/TRBV12-4; j_call: TRBJ1-1; d_call: .; cdr3_nt: TGTGCCAGCAGCCCCTGGAGCAGGGAGGGTTTGACCACTGAAGCTTTCTTT; cdr3_aa: CASSPWSREGLTTEAFF
clone_size: few; v_call: TRBV14; j_call: TRBJ2-7; d_call: TRBD1; cdr3_nt: TGTGCCAGCAGGGACAGGGCTTCCTACGAGCAGTACTTC; cdr3_aa: CASRDRASYEQYF
clone_size: .; v_call: TRBV14; j_call: TRBJ1-6; d_call: .; cdr3_nt: TGTGCCAGCAGCCAGTGGACAGACGTTAATTCACCCCTCCACTTT; cdr3_aa: CASSQWTDVNSPLHF
clone_size: few; v_call: TRBV3-1; j_call: TRBJ1-4; d_call: .; cdr3_nt: TGTGCCAGCAGCCCGACGGATGCAACTAATGAAAAACTGTTTTTT; cdr3_aa: CASSPTDATNEKLFF